The clone carrying this T cell receptor (beta chain) was observed a handful of times. Antigen unknown. V lost 5 bases and J lost 6; bases outside the gene matches: 10. The CDR3 is made up of 16 amino acids. The library protocol tagged individual cDNA molecules with unique molecular identifiers. TCRdb reanalysed the 5' RACE reads using MiXCR and keeps one entry per CDR3 protein. The sample contains some 80,000 distinct CDR3 sequences, roughly 12% of which appear only once. The data belong to a study of early T cells in non-severe SARS-CoV-2 infection. Study-wide context: The chains were unpaired, and the sequenced material was bulk RNA from unsorted whole blood. Findings and limits, study-wide: The VDJdb matching leaned toward anti-spike CD8 responses and overlooked private and CD4 specificities.

The clonotype originates from an adult who was a healthcare worker with PCR-confirmed SARS-CoV-2 infection or an uninfected control (not recorded which). J is TRBJ1-6 and V is TRBV12-3 or TRBV12-4, with 7 bases lining up with TRBD1. The specimen was whole blood. The CDR3: CASSPTLGQVNSPLHF. Written as DNA, the CDR3 is TGTGCCAGCAGTCCCACTCTCGGACAGGTTAATTCACCCCTCCACTTT.